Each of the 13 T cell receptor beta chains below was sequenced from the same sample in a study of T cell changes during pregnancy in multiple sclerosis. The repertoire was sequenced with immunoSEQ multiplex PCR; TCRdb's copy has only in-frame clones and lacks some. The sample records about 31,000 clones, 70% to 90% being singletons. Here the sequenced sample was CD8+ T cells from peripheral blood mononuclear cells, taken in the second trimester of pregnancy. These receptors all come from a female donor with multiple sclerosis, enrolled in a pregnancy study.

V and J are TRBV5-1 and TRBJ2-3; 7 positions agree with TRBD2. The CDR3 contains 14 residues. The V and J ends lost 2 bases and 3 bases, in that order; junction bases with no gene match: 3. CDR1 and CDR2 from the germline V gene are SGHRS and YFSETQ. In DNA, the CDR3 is TGCGCCAGCAGCTTAAGTAGCGGGACAGATACGCAGTATTTT. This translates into CASSLSSGTDTQYF.

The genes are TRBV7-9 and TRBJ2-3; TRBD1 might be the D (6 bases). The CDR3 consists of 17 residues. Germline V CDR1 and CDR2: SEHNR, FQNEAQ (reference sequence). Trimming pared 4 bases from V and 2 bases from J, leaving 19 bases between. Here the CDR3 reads CASSYRTEGTATDTQYF. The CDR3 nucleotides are TGTGCCAGCAGCTATCGGACAGAAGGTACTGCCACAGATACGCAGTATTTT.

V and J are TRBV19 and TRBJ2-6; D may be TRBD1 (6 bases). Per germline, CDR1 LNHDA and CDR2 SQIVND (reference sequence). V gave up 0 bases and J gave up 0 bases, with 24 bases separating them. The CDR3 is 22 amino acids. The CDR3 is CASSIDRLSEDSPFSGANVLTF. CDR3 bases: TGTGCCAGTAGTATAGATCGCCTATCTGAGGACAGTCCCTTCTCTGGGGCCAACGTCCTGACTTTC.

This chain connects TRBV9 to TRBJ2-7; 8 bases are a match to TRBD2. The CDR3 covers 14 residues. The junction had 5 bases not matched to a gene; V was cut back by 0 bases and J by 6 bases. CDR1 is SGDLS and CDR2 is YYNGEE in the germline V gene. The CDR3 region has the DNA TGTGCCAGCAGCGTAGGTGGACTAGCACGCGAGCAGTACTTC. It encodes CASSVGGLAREQYF.

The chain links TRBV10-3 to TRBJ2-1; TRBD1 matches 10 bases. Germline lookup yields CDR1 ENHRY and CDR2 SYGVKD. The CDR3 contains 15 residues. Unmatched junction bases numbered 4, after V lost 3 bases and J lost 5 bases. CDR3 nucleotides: TGTGCCATCAGTGACCGACAGGGGGCCGACAATGAGCAGTTCTTC. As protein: CAISDRQGADNEQFF.

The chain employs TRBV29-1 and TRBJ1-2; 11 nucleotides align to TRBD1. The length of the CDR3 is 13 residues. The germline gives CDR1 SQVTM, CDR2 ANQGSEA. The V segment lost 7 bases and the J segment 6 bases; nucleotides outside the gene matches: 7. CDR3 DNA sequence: TGCAGCGCTCTCGGACAGGGGGCAAATGGCTACACCTTC. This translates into CSALGQGANGYTF.

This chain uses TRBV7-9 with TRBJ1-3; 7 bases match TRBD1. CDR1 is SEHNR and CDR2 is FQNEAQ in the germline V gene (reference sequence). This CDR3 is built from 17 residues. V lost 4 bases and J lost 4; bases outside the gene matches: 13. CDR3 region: CASSSFGYGQVGNTIYF. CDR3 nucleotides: TGTGCCAGCAGCTCGTTTGGCTACGGACAGGTCGGAAACACCATATATTTT.

The CDR3 loop reads CASSTDKSSGANVLTF. The CDR3 coding sequence is TGTGCCAGCAGTACGGACAAGAGCTCTGGGGCCAACGTCCTGACTTTC. The J gene is TRBJ2-6, the V gene TRBV27, with D possibly matching TRBD1 (5 bases). V lost 5 bases and J 0 bases, leaving 11 bases between the germline ends. Germline assignment: CDR1 MNHEY and CDR2 SMNVEV (reference sequence). The length of the CDR3 is 16 residues.

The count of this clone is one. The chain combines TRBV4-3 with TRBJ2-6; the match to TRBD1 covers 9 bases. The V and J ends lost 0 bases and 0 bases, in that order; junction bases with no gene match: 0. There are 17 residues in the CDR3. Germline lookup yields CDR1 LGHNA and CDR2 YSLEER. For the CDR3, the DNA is TGCGCCAGCAGCCAAGAGACAGGGGGCTCTGGGGCCAACGTCCTGACTTTC. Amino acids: CASSQETGGSGANVLTF.

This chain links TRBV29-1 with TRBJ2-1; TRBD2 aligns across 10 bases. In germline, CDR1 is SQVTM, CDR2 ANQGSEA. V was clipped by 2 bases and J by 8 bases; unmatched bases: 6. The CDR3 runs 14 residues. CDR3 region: CSVELSGRKYEQFF. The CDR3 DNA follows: TGCAGCGTTGAACTTAGCGGGAGGAAATATGAGCAGTTCTTC.

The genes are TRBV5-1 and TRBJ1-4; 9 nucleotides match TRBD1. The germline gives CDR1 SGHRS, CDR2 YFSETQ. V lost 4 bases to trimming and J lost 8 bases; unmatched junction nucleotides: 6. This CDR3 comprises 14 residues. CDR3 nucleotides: TGCGCCAGCAGCAAGGGACAGGGAAAAGAAAAACTGTTTTTT. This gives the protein CASSKGQGKEKLFF.

Here the CDR3 DNA reads TGTGCCAGCAGCCACGACAGGGGGCATACCGGGGAGCTGTTTTTT. Amino acids: CASSHDRGHTGELFF. The rearrangement uses TRBV11-2 and TRBJ2-2, with 10 bases aligning to TRBD1. Trimming took 5 bases from V and 5 from J; bases not matched to a gene: 5. The CDR3 has 15 residues. Germline V gene lookup returns CDR1 SGHAT and CDR2 FQNNGV.

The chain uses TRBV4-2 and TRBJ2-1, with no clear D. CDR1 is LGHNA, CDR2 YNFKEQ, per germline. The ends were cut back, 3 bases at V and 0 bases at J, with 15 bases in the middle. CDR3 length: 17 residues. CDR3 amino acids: CASSQAEELSSYNEQFF. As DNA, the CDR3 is TGTGCCAGCAGCCAGGCAGAGGAATTGAGCTCCTACAATGAGCAGTTCTTC.